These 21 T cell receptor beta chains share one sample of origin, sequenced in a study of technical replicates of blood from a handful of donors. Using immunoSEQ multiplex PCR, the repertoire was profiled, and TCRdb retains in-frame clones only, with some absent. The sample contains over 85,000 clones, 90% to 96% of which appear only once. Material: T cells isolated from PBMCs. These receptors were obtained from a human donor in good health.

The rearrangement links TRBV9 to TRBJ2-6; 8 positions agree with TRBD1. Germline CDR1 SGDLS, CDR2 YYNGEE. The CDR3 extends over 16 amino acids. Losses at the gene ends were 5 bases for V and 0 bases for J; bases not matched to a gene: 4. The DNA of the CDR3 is TGTGCCAGCAGTGATGGGACAGGCTCTGGGGCCAACGTCCTGACTTTC. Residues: CASSDGTGSGANVLTF.

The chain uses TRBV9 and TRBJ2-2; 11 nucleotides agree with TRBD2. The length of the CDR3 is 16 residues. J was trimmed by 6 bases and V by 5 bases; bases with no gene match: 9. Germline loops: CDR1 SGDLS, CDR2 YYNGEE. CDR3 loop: CASRQTSGDVSGELFF. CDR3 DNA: TGTGCCAGCAGGCAGACTAGCGGGGACGTATCCGGGGAGCTGTTTTTT.

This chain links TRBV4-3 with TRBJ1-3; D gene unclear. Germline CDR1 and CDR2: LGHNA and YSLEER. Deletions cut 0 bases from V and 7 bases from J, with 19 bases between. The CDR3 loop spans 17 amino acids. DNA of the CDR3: TGCGCCAGCAGCCAAGATGACACAAGGCTTCGTTGGAACACCATATATTTT. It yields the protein CASSQDDTRLRWNTIYF.

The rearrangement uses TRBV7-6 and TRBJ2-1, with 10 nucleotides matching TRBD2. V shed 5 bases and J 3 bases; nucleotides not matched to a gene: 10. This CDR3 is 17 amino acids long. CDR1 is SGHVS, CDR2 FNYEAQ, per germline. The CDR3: CASSPLAGTSDYNEQFF. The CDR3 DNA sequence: TGTGCCAGCAGCCCTCTAGCCGGGACTAGCGACTACAATGAGCAGTTCTTC.

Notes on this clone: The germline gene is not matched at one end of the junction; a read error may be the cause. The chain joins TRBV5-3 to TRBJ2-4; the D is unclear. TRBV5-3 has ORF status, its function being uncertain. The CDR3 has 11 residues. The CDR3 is CARTTDKACAF. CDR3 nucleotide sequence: TGTGCCAGAACCACCGACAAGGCCTGCGCCTTC.

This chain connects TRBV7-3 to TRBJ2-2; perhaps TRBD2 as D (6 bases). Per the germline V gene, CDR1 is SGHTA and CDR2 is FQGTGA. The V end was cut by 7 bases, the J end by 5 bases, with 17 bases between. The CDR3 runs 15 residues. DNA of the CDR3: TGTGCCAGCACCCCTGGGACTCCTCAAACCGGGGAGCTGTTTTTT. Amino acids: CASTPGTPQTGELFF.

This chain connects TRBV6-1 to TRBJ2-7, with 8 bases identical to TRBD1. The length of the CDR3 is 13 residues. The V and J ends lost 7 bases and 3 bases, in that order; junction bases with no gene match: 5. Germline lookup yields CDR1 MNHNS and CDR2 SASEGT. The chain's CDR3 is CASTHGQGYEQYF. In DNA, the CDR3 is TGTGCCAGCACTCACGGACAGGGCTACGAGCAGTACTTC.

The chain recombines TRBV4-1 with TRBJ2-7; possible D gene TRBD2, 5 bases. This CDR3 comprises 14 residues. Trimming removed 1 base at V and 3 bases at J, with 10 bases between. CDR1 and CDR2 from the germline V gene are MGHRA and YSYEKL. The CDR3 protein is CASSQAGSGYEQYF. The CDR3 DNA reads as TGCGCCAGCAGCCAAGCGGGAAGTGGCTACGAGCAGTACTTC.

CDR3 sequence (DNA): TGCAGCGTTGAAGATCACAGATACGAGCAGTACTTC. Protein sequence: CSVEDHRYEQYF. The chain has TRBV29-1 and TRBJ2-7; D remains unclear. The V gene lost 0 bases and the J gene lost 4 bases, with 7 bases spanning the gap. The CDR3 extends over 12 amino acids. The germline gives CDR1 SQVTM, CDR2 ANQGSEA.

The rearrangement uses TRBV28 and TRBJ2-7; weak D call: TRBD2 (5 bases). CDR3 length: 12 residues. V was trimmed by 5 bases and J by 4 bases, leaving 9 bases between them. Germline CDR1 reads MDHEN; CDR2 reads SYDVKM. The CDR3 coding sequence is TGTGCCAGCAGTGAATGGAGGTACGAGCAGTACTTC. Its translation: CASSEWRYEQYF. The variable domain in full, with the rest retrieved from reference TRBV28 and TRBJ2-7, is DVKVTQSSRYLVKRTGEKVFLECVQDMDHENMFWYRQDPGLGLRLIYFSYDVKMKEKGDIPEGYSVSREKKERFSLILESASTNQTSMYLCASSEWRYEQYFGPGTRLTVT.

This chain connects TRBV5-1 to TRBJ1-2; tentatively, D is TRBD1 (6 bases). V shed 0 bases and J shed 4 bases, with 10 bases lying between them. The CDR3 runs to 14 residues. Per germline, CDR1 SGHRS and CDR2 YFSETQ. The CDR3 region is CASSLEGETYGYTF. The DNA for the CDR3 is TGCGCCAGCAGCTTGGAGGGGGAAACCTATGGCTACACCTTC.

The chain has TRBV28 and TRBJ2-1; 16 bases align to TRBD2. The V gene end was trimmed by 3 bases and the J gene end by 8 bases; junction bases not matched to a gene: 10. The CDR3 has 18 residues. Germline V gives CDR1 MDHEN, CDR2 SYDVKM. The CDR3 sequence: CASSFPHTGTSGRDEQFF. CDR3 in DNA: TGTGCCAGCAGTTTCCCCCACACCGGGACTAGCGGGAGGGATGAGCAGTTCTTC.

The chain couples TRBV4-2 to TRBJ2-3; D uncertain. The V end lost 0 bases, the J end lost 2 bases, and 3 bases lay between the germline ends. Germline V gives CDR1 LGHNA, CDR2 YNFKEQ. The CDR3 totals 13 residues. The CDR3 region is CASSQDNTDTQYF. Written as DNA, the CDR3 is TGTGCCAGCAGCCAAGATAACACAGATACGCAGTATTTT.

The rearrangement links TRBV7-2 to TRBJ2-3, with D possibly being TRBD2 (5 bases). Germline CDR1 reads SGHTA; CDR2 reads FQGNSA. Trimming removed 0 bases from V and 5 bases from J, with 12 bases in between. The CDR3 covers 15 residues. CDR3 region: CASSLAGSIVDTQYF. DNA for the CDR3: TGTGCCAGCAGCTTAGCAGGGAGTATTGTAGATACGCAGTATTTT.

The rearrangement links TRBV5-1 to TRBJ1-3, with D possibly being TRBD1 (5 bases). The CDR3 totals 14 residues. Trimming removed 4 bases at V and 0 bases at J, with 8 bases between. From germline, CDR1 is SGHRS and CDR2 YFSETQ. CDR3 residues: CASSQGASGNTIYF. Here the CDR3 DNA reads TGCGCCAGCAGCCAAGGGGCCTCTGGAAACACCATATATTTT.

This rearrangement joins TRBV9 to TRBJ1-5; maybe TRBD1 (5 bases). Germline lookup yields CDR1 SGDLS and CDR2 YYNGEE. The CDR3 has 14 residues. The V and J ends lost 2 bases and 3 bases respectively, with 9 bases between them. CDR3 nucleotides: TGTGCCAGCAGCGTCGGACACCTCAATCAGCCCCAGCATTTT. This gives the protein CASSVGHLNQPQHF. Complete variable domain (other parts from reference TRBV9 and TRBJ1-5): DSGVTQTPKHLITATGQRVTLRCSPRSGDLSVYWYQQSLDQGLQFLIQYYNGEERAKGNILERFSAQQFPDLHSELNLSSLELGDSALYFCASSVGHLNQPQHFGDGTRLSIL.

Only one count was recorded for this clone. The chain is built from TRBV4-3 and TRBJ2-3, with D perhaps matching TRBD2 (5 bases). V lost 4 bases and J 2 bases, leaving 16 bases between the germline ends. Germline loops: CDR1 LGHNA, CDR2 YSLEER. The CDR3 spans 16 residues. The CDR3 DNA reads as TGCGCCAGCAGCCCCGTTGGTGGGAGAACCACAGATACGCAGTATTTT. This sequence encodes CASSPVGGRTTDTQYF.

This CDR3 reads CASSPVLAGVETQYF. For the CDR3, the DNA is TGTGCCAGCTCACCTGTCCTAGCGGGAGTCGAGACCCAGTACTTC. The chain couples TRBV18 to TRBJ2-5; 10 bases align to TRBD2. CDR3 length equals 15 residues. In germline, CDR1 is KGHSH, CDR2 LQKENI. Trimming cost V 3 bases and J 5 bases; bases outside gene matches: 6.

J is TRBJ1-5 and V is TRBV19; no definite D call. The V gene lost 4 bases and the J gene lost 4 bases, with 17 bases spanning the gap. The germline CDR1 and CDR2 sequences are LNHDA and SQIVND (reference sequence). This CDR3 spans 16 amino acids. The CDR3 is CASSTSGGLLNQPQHF. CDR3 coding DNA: TGTGCCAGTAGTACCTCGGGAGGACTGTTGAATCAGCCCCAGCATTTT.

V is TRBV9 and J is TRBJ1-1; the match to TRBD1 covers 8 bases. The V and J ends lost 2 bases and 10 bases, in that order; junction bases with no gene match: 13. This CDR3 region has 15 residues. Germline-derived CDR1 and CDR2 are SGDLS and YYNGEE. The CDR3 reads CASSVGQGGDLGAFF. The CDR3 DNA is TGTGCCAGCAGCGTCGGACAGGGAGGCGATTTAGGAGCTTTCTTT.

The DNA of the CDR3 is TGTGCCAGCAGTTCCATCACACTAGCGGGAGGAACCTACGAGCAGTACTTC. Translated: CASSSITLAGGTYEQYF. This chain uses TRBV28 with TRBJ2-7, with TRBD2 identical over 12 bases. The CDR3 has 17 residues. CDR1 is MDHEN, CDR2 SYDVKM, per germline. V gave up 4 bases and J gave up 2 bases; unmatched junction bases: 9.